These T cell receptor beta chains were read from a single sample in a study of cytomegalovirus exposure and HLA in healthy donors. Using immunoSEQ multiplex PCR, the repertoire was profiled, and TCRdb retains in-frame clones only, with some absent. The repertoire holds 150,000 to 200,000 clones, with around 83% as singletons. Sequenced input: PBMCs. Receptor source: a man younger than 40 in good health and CMV-seropositive. CDR3s include the opening cysteine and the closing phenylalanine or tryptophan. The order of the fields is V gene, J gene, clone size, D gene, CDR3 DNA, CDR3 protein. The D gene is left open where the match is weak. The size of a clone is reported for some rows only, either as once, few or many, or as a class for expanded clones.

>TRBV5-5|TRBJ2-1|-|TRBD2
TGTGCCAGCAGCCCATGGACTAGCTCCTACAATGAGCAGTTCTTC
CASSPWTSSYNEQFF
>TRBV29-1|TRBJ1-6|-|TRBD1
TGCAGCGCCGGGACAGGGGGTAATTCACCCCTCCACTTT
CSAGTGGNSPLHF
>TRBV20-1|TRBJ1-1|-|-
TGCAGTGCTAATTTACAGCTTGAAGCTTTCTTT
CSANLQLEAFF
>TRBV6-5|TRBJ1-5|-|TRBD1
TGTGCCAGCAGAGTTGACAGGGGAGTAAATCAGCCCCAGCATTTT
CASRVDRGVNQPQHF
>TRBV6-6|TRBJ1-5|-|TRBD1
TGTGCCAGCACTTCACTGGACAGGGGAAGCAATCAGCCCCAGCATTTT
CASTSLDRGSNQPQHF
>TRBV6-5|TRBJ1-5|-|-
TGTGCCAGCAGTTCGGGAGCCACCGTCAATCAGCCCCAGCATTTT
CASSSGATVNQPQHF
>TRBV6-1|TRBJ2-5|-|TRBD1
TGTGCCAGCAGTGCGGACAGGTCGAGGAGGTGGACCCAGTACTTC
CASSADRSRRWTQYF
>TRBV4-3|TRBJ1-5|few|-
TGCGCCAGCAGCCAAGATCGGGGTCAGCCCCAGCATTTT
CASSQDRGQPQHF
>TRBV7-9|TRBJ1-4|-|TRBD1
TGTTCCAGCTCACTTTCAGGGGGAGGAGGTCCAAATGAAAAACTGTTTTTT
CSSSLSGGGGPNEKLFF
>TRBV4-1|TRBJ2-7|-|TRBD2
TGCGCCAGCCGGCTAACTAGCGGGAGCCGCGAGCAGTACTTC
CASRLTSGSREQYF
>TRBV2|TRBJ2-1|-|TRBD2
TGTGCCAGCAGACTAGCGGGAGTAAATGAGCAGTTCTTC
CASRLAGVNEQFF
>TRBV6-5|TRBJ2-1|-|-
TGTGCCAGCAGTTACGTCTCATCCAGCGACGATGAGCAGTTCTTC
CASSYVSSSDDEQFF
>TRBV7-6|TRBJ2-3|-|-
TGTGCCAGCAGCCCAACGCGCCCCAGAGGAGATACGCAGTATTTT
CASSPTRPRGDTQYF
>TRBV7-9|TRBJ2-3|-|TRBD2
TGTGCCAGCAGCTTTTTAGGCTTTAGCGGGAGCACAGATACGCAGTATTTT
CASSFLGFSGSTDTQYF
>TRBV9|TRBJ1-3|-|-
TGTGCCAGCAGCACCCCCCCAGGCGAATCTGGAAACACCATATATTTT
CASSTPPGESGNTIYF
>TRBV23-1|TRBJ2-1|-|TRBD1
TGCGCCAGCAGTCCCCGGGACAGGGAGGATGAGCAGTTCTTC
CASSPRDREDEQFF
>TRBV25-1|TRBJ2-1|-|TRBD2
TGTGCCTCCCCCCGAGGAACTAGCGGGAGTGTCGGTGAGCAGTTCTTC
CASPRGTSGSVGEQFF
>TRBV10-3|TRBJ2-2|-|-
TGTGCCATCAGTGAGTCTGAGAGGAACACCGGGGAGCTGTTTTTT
CAISESERNTGELFF
>TRBV6-5|TRBJ2-5|-|-
TGTGCCAGCAGTTACCGCGCCGGCGGGCGACGGGAGACCCAGTACTTC
CASSYRAGGRRETQYF
>TRBV6-5|TRBJ2-7|few|-
TGTGCCAGCAGTTACACAGGCTCCTACGAGCAGTACTTC
CASSYTGSYEQYF
>TRBV25-1|TRBJ2-2|-|-
TGTGCCAGCAGTAAAGGTGGAGGATATACCGGGGAGCTGTTTTTT
CASSKGGGYTGELFF
>TRBV7-2|TRBJ2-7|-|-
TGTGCCAGCAGCCCGGCGGCCTACGAGCAGTACTTC
CASSPAAYEQYF
>TRBV6-1|TRBJ1-1|-|TRBD1
TGTGCCAGCAGTGCACCGGGACAGGGCCCTTCTCAAGCTTTCTTT
CASSAPGQGPSQAFF
>TRBV19|TRBJ2-6|-|-
TGTGCCAGTAGTATTAGCCGATTTACCGCCACCATCCACAACGTCCTGACTTTC
CASSISRFTATIHNVLTF
>TRBV7-2|TRBJ2-7|-|TRBD2
TGTGCCAGCAGCCCGAGGGAATTGGGGGAGGGCCAGGGGCAGTACTTC
CASSPRELGEGQGQYF
>TRBV27|TRBJ2-1|-|TRBD2
TGTGCCAGCAGTGCCGGGACTAGCGGGATCAATGAGCAGTTCTTC
CASSAGTSGINEQFF